This T cell receptor beta chain originates from a study of blood T cells in healthy people across ages. A note on this clonotype: What it binds is unknown.

A sample-barcoded 5' primer and a J-beta primer mix were used in a second PCR of roughly 6 to 11 cycles. Tagging of each cDNA molecule was performed by a template-switch adaptor with 12 random nucleotides. MiXCR was run by TCRdb on the 5' RACE reads, yielding one entry per CDR3 protein. The sample has some 900,000 distinct CDR3 sequences, roughly 48% seen once; the top ten hold 13%. Germline values: CDR1 SGHTA, CDR2 FQGNSA. The CDR3 is made up of 16 amino acids. Study findings and constraints: Diversity was higher, and naive CD4+ cells more numerous, in long-lived donors than in aged donors.

Individuals who donated were healthy Caucasians from Russia aged about 6 to 100. The TCR originated in a man younger than 45 in good health. The V and J genes are TRBV7-2 and TRBJ2-7; either TRBD1 or TRBD2 may fit D (6 bases each). Matching the DNA end better, TRBJ2-5 makes the J call doubtful. Sequenced input: blood. The CDR3 sequence is CASSAQVGGGKETQYF. The CDR3 region has the DNA TGTGCCAGCAGCGCGCAAGTAGGGGGAGGAAAAGAGACCCAGTACTTC.